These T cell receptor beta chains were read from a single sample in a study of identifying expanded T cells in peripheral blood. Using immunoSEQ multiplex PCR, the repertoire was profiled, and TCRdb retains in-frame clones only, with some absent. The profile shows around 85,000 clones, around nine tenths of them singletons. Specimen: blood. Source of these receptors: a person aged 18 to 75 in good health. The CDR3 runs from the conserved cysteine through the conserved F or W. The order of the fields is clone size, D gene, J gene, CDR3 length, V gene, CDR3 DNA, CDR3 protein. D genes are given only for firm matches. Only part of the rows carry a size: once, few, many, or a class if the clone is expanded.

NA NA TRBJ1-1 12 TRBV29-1 TGCAGCGTTGAAAAGGGGGGCACTGAAGCTTTCTTT CSVEKGGTEAFF
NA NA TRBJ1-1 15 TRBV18 TGTGCCAGCTCACAAGAACCGACAGCGAACACTGAAGCTTTCTTT CASSQEPTANTEAFF
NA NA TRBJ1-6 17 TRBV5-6 TGTGCCAGCAGCTTGGTGTCTGGGGACGACTATAATTCACCCCTCCACTTT CASSLVSGDDYNSPLHF
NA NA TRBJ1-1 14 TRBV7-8 TGTGCCAGCAGCCCGTTGCAAGAGAACACTGAAGCTTTCTTT CASSPLQENTEAFF
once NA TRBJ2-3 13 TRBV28 TGTGCCAGCACCGAGACGGGCACAGATACGCAGTATTTT CASTETGTDTQYF
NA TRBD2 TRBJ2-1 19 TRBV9 TGTGCCAGCAGCGTCACTAAGGGGGTTGGGACTAGCTCCTACAATGAGCAGTTCTTC CASSVTKGVGTSSYNEQFF
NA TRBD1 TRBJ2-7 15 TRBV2 TGTGCCAGCAGTAACGGCGGACAGGGGTCCTACGAGCAGTACTTC CASSNGGQGSYEQYF
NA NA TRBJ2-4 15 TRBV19 TGTGCCAGTAGTCCGGTTGGGGTAGCCAAAAACATTCAGTACTTC CASSPVGVAKNIQYF
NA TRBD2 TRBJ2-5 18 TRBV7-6 TGTGCCAGCAGCCACCCCACTGGGCGGGAGCCGAATCAAGAGACCCAGTACTTC CASSHPTGREPNQETQYF
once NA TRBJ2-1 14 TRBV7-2 TGTGCCAGCAGCCTGCACGACAGTTCCAATGAGCAGTTCTTC CASSLHDSSNEQFF
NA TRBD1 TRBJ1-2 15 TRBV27 TGTGCCAGCAGTTTAGAAGCGGGACAGCGCTATGGCTACACCTTC CASSLEAGQRYGYTF
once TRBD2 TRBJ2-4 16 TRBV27 TGTGCCAGCAGTTCGCAGGGAGCGGGGGGCGGAAACATTCAGTACTTC CASSSQGAGGGNIQYF
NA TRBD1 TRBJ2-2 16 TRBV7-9 TGTGCCAGCAGCCAGGGGTGGGACAGTTCGCCCGGGGAGCTGTTTTTT CASSQGWDSSPGELFF
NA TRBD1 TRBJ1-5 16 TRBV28 TGTGCCAGCAGTTTAAGAAGCGGGACAGGGGGTCAGCCCCAGCATTTT CASSLRSGTGGQPQHF
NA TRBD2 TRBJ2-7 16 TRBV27 TGTGCCAGCAGGCCGGGGCTTAGCGGGGTCTCCTACGAGCAGTACTTC CASRPGLSGVSYEQYF
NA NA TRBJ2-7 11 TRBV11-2 TGTGCCAGCAGCTCCTTAATGGTGCCGTACTTC CASSSLMVPYF
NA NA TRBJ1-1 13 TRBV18 TGTGCCAGCTCACCAGGCCAGAACACTGAAGCTTTCTTT CASSPGQNTEAFF
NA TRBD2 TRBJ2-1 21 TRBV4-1 TGCGCCAGCAGCCAAGATCCCCCATCCCTTTCGGCTAGCGGGGACTACAATGAGCAGTTCTTC CASSQDPPSLSASGDYNEQFF
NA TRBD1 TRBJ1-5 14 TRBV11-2 TGTGCCAGCAGCCCGGGGACAGGAGATCAGCCCCAGCATTTT CASSPGTGDQPQHF
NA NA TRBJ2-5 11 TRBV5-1 TGCGCCAGCAGCTTCGGCGAGACCCAGTACTTC CASSFGETQYF
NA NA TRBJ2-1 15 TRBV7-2 TGTGCCAGCAGCTCCGATACCGGGACGTACAATGAGCAGTTCTTC CASSSDTGTYNEQFF
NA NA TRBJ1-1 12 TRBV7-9 TGTGCCAGCAGCTTAATCCCCGCTGAAGCTTTCTTT CASSLIPAEAFF
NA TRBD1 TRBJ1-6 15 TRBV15 TGTGCCACCAGCAGAGACAGGGGGAGGGGGTCACCCCTCCACTTT CATSRDRGRGSPLHF
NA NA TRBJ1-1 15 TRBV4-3 TGCGCCAGCAGCCAAGATGAAGTAATGAACACTGAAGCTTTCTTT CASSQDEVMNTEAFF
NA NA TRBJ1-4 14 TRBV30 TGTGCCTGGAGTGTGGTGGACACTATTGAAAAACTGTTTTTT CAWSVVDTIEKLFF
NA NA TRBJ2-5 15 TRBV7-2 TGTGCCAGCAGCTTTATTGGAACAGGTTTAGAGACCCAGTACTTC CASSFIGTGLETQYF
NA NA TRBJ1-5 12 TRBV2 TGTGCCAGCAGTGAGAAGCATCAGCCCCAGCATTTT CASSEKHQPQHF
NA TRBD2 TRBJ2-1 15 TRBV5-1 TGCGCCAGCAGCGATGGGACTAGCACCTACAATGAGCAGTTCTTC CASSDGTSTYNEQFF
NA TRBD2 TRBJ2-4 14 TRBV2 TGTGCCAGCAGTGGTAGCGGGGGACAAAACATTCAGTACTTC CASSGSGGQNIQYF
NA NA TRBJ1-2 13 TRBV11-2 TGTGCCAGCAGCTTGGCAGGTGTAAACTCGGGTACCTTC CASSLAGVNSGTF
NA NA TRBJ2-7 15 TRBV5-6 TGTGCCAGCAGGCTGAGGGGGAGTGTACCCTACGAGCAGTACTTC CASRLRGSVPYEQYF
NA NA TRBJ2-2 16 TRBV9 TGTGCCAGCAGCGTAACGGACTACCTAAACACCGGGGAGCTGTTTTTT CASSVTDYLNTGELFF
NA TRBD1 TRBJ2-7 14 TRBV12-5 TGTGCTAGTGGCTACGGACAGGGGTCCTACGAGCAGTACTTC CASGYGQGSYEQYF
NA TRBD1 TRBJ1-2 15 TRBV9 TGTGCCAGCAGCTTGAGGGGCGACAGGGATTATGGCTACACCTTC CASSLRGDRDYGYTF
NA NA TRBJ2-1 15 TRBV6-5 TGTGCCAGCGGACAGGGGCTCCGGCGGGAGGGGGAGCAGTTCTTC CASGQGLRREGEQFF
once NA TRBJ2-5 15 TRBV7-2 TGTGCCAGCAGCTTAGCGGGGGGCCAACAAGAGACCCAGTACTTC CASSLAGGQQETQYF
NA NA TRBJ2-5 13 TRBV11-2 TGTGCCAGCAGCTTGGGGGAGATGGAGACCCAGTACTTC CASSLGEMETQYF
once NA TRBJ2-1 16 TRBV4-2 TGTGCCAGCAGCCGCGCCATCCCGGCGGGTGGCCAAAAGCAGTTCTTC CASSRAIPAGGQKQFF
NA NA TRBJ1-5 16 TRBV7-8 TGTGCCAGCAGCTTAGGTTCGGGCAGTGTAAATCAGCCCCAGCATTTT CASSLGSGSVNQPQHF
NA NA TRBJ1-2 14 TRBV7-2 TGTGCCAGCAGCTTAAATCGGGGGCTCGGTGGCTACACCTTC CASSLNRGLGGYTF
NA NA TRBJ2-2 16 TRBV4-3 TGCGCCAGCAGCCTAGGACCCCAGGGAGGCTCCGGGGAGCTGTTTTTT CASSLGPQGGSGELFF
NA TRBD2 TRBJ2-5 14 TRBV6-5 TGTGCCAGCAGTTACGCTGCGGGGGGGGAGACCCAGTACTTC CASSYAAGGETQYF
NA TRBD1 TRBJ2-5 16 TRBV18 TGTGCCAGCTCACCACAAGGACAGGGGGCTCGGGAGACCCAGTACTTC CASSPQGQGARETQYF
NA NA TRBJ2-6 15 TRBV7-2 TGTGCCAGCAGCTTAGGGAGCCCTGGGGCCAACGTCCTGACTTTC CASSLGSPGANVLTF
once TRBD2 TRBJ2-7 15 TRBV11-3 TGTGCCAGTTCGCTCGGGGGGGCGCTTGCCTACGAGCAGTACTTC CASSLGGALAYEQYF
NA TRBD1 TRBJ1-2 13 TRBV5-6 TGTGCCAGCAGCTTGGGGGACAGCTATGGCTACACCTTC CASSLGDSYGYTF
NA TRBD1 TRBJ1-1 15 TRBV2 TGTGCCAGCGAGGATCCAGGACAGGGGGCCGATGAAGCTTTCTTT CASEDPGQGADEAFF
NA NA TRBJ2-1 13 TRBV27 TGTGCCAGCAGTGTATACTCCTACAATGAGCAGTTCTTC CASSVYSYNEQFF
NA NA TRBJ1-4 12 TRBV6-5 TGTGCCAGCAGTCCCCGTTCGGGGAAACTGTTTTTT CASSPRSGKLFF
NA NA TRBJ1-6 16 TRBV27 TGTGCCAGCAGTTCACTAATTAGCTCCTATAATTCACCCCTCCACTTT CASSSLISSYNSPLHF
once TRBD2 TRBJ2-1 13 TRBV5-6 TGTGCCAGCAGCCGAGTTTCGCGGGGGGAGCAGTTCTTC CASSRVSRGEQFF
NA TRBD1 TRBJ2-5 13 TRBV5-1 TGCGCCAGCAGCTTGGGACAGGGAGAGACCCAGTACTTC CASSLGQGETQYF
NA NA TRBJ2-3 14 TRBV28 TGTGCCAGCAGCCGAGAACGGAGCACAGATACGCAGTATTTT CASSRERSTDTQYF
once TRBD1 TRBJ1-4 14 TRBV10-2 TGCGCCAGCAGTGACAGGGGGGCTAATGAAAAACTGTTTTTT CASSDRGANEKLFF
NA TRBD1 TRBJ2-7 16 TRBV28 TGTGCCAGCAGTTTATTAGGACAGGGGATTTTGTACGAGCAGTACTTC CASSLLGQGILYEQYF